One and the same sample provided the 31 T cell receptor beta chains below, sequenced in a study of human T cells and chemical hapten exposure. A single record per CDR3 protein comes from TCRdb applying MiXCR to the RACE reads. The table has 300,000 to 450,000 distinct CDR3 sequences, around 5.5% seen once. Time point in this sample: pre-sensitization, week 0. This sample's treatment: therapeutic diphenylcyclopropenone sensitization with weekly scalp DPC. Specimen: whole blood, collected in connection with sensitization to the hapten diphenylcyclopropenone (DPC). Source of these receptors: a woman under 30 with alopecia areata. Some clones in this sample may be carry-over from other donors' samples.

There are many counts of this clonotype. The chain has TRBV10-3 and TRBJ2-7, with TRBD2 matching 7 bases. The V and J ends lost 5 bases and 0 bases, in that order; junction bases with no gene match: 10. The CDR3 spans 16 residues. The germline gives CDR1 ENHRY, CDR2 SYGVKD. The CDR3 region is CAISSPGEGLSYEQYF. CDR3 bases: TGTGCCATCAGTTCGCCCGGGGAGGGACTCTCCTACGAGCAGTACTTC.

This clonotype has more than one count but fewer than ten. The rearrangement uses TRBV11-2 and TRBJ2-7, with no clear D. The CDR3 has 14 amino acids. CDR1 SGHAT and CDR2 FQNNGV come from the germline V gene. V lost 0 bases to trimming and J lost 3 bases, with 9 bases between them. The CDR3 nucleotides read TGTGCCAGCAGCTTAGATGCCGGGCACTACGAGCAGTACTTC. Its translation: CASSLDAGHYEQYF.

To note about this clonotype: The junction differs from germline at one of its ends, possibly a read error. This sequence joins TRBV3-1 and TRBJ2-6; D gene ambiguous. The V gene's germline CDR1 is LGHDT and CDR2 YNNKEL (reference sequence). CDR3 length: 19 residues. The CDR3 protein is CASGQVSVHTQEGANVLTF. CDR3 bases: TGTGCCAGCGGCCAAGTGTCCGTTCACACCCAAGAGGGGGCCAACGTCCTGACTTTC.

This clonotype has just a few counts. This chain uses TRBV7-9 with TRBJ1-5; unclear D gene. There are 15 residues in the CDR3. The germline V gene encodes CDR1 SEHNR and CDR2 FQNEAQ (reference sequence). The V gene lost 5 bases and the J gene lost 2 bases, with 13 bases spanning the gap. CDR3 sequence reads: CASSPIGWGNQPQHF. CDR3 DNA: TGTGCCAGCAGCCCAATAGGATGGGGCAATCAGCCCCAGCATTTT. The whole variable domain, remainder taken from reference TRBV7-9 and TRBJ1-5, is DTGVSQNPRHKITKRGQNVTFRCDPISEHNRLYWYRQTLGQGPEFLTYFQNEAQLEKSRLLSDRFSAERPKGSFSTLEIQRTEQGDSAMYLCASSPIGWGNQPQHFGDGTRLSIL.

The V call is TRBV7-2, the J call TRBJ2-3; D not resolved. With 1 base removed from V and 2 bases from J, the gap between germline ends came to 4 bases. The CDR3 is 13 residues long. In germline, CDR1 is SGHTA, CDR2 FQGNSA. The CDR3 region has the DNA TGTGCCAGCAGCTTAGAGTTCACAGATACGCAGTATTTT. It yields the protein CASSLEFTDTQYF.

This clonotype was seen more than once but under ten times. The chain combines TRBV27 with TRBJ2-1, with D hard to call. The CDR3 has 16 residues. Germline V gene data show CDR1 as MNHEY and CDR2 as SMNVEV (reference sequence). V lost 3 bases and J 0 bases, leaving 12 bases between the germline ends. Here the CDR3 DNA reads TGTGCCAGCAGTTTTTACGGGCATAGCTCCTACAATGAGCAGTTCTTC. Translated: CASSFYGHSSYNEQFF.

This clonotype was counted between two and nine times. The rearrangement uses TRBV29-1 and TRBJ2-3, with a weak D call TRBD1 (5 bases). Germline V gives CDR1 SQVTM, CDR2 ANQGSEA. The V and J ends lost 6 bases and 4 bases respectively, with 20 bases between them. The CDR3 runs to 15 residues. CDR3 sequence: CSVGYRFGSADTQYF. The CDR3 DNA is TGCAGCGTAGGTTACAGGTTCGGATCGGCAGATACGCAGTATTTT.

The chain is built from TRBV7-9 and TRBJ1-4, with D unclear. The CDR3 runs to 15 residues. The V and J ends lost 3 bases and 2 bases respectively, with 10 bases between them. Germline loops: CDR1 SEHNR, CDR2 FQNEAQ (reference sequence). This chain's CDR3 is CASSLSGRTNEKLFF. The CDR3 DNA reads as TGTGCCAGCAGCTTGTCCGGACGGACTAATGAAAAACTGTTTTTT.

The chain couples TRBV28 to TRBJ1-1; D not resolved. Germline V CDR1 and CDR2: MDHEN, SYDVKM. The CDR3 is made up of 14 amino acids. The V gene lost 5 bases and the J gene lost 2 bases, with 12 bases spanning the gap. The CDR3 DNA follows: TGTGCCAGCAGTAATCATCTTAGAAACACTGAAGCTTTCTTT. It is translated as CASSNHLRNTEAFF.

This clonotype has a count of ten or more. V gene TRBV12-3 or TRBV12-4 combines with J gene TRBJ1-2; D gene uncertain. The CDR3 length is 16 residues. Deletions cut 6 bases from V and 8 bases from J, with 25 bases between. As DNA, the CDR3 is TGTGCCAGCAGCCCCCTGTCGAGGGTGCGGATGAGCGGCTACACCTTC. Translating gives CASSPLSRVRMSGYTF.

This clonotype showed up many times. The V gene is TRBV5-1, the J gene TRBJ2-3; D call uncertain. Germline V lookup: CDR1 SGHRS, CDR2 YFSETQ. This CDR3 has 14 amino acids. V was cut by 0 bases and J by 5 bases, with 10 bases left in between. The CDR3: CASSLGLPLDTQYF. CDR3 DNA sequence: TGCGCCAGCAGCTTGGGACTTCCCCTAGATACGCAGTATTTT.

This clonotype has a count of ten or more. The DNA for the CDR3 is TGTGCCAGCTCACCACGGCGGACAGGGGAGAATGAGCAGTTCTTC. Translation gives CASSPRRTGENEQFF. The rearrangement joins TRBV18 to TRBJ2-1; 9 nucleotides agree with TRBD1. In germline, CDR1 is KGHSH, CDR2 LQKENI. The CDR3 has 15 residues. The ends lost 1 base at V and 7 bases at J; junction bases unmatched: 5.

This clonotype was seen a handful of times. V is TRBV4-1 and J is TRBJ1-2; D is undetermined. V was clipped by 1 base and J by 8 bases, with 14 bases between them. CDR3 length equals 14 residues. CDR1 and CDR2 (germline): MGHRA, YSYEKL. CDR3 in DNA: TGCGCCAGCAGCCAAGTGGAGCCAACCTGGGGCTACACCTTC. Its translation is CASSQVEPTWGYTF.

The chain is built from TRBV7-2 and TRBJ2-1; 9 bases match TRBD2. V trimming: 5 bases; J trimming: 7 bases; junction bases outside the gene matches: 9. The germline CDR1 and CDR2 sequences are SGHTA and FQGNSA. This CDR3 has 15 amino acids. The CDR3 spells CASSPFAGGLNEQFF. The CDR3 nucleotides read TGTGCCAGCAGCCCATTCGCGGGGGGGTTGAATGAGCAGTTCTTC.

This clonotype was detected a few times. The CDR3 DNA sequence: TGTGCCAGCAGCTTAGGACAGGCCCAAGAGACCCAGTACTTC. It yields the protein CASSLGQAQETQYF. The chain recombines TRBV7-2 with TRBJ2-5, with D tentatively TRBD1 (6 bases). The germline V gene encodes CDR1 SGHTA and CDR2 FQGNSA. V was shortened by 1 base and J by 1 base, with 7 bases between the two germline ends. CDR3 length: 14 residues.

This clonotype was counted ten times or more. CDR3 region: CASRGGPATNEKLFF. DNA of the CDR3: TGTGCCAGCAGGGGGGGTCCCGCAACTAATGAAAAACTGTTTTTT. The chain carries TRBV25-1 and TRBJ1-4; D may be TRBD1 (5 bases). The CDR3 sequence is 15 residues long. Between the trimmed V and J ends, which lost 6 bases and 0 bases, there was a span of 11 bases. Germline CDR1 and CDR2: MGHDK and SYGVNS.

This clonotype was counted only a few times. V is TRBV6-2 or TRBV6-3 and J is TRBJ1-5; D gene ambiguous. Germline V gene sequence: CDR1 MNHEY, CDR2 SVGEGT. The V end lost 4 bases, the J end lost 6 bases, and 7 bases lay between the germline ends. This CDR3 contains 12 residues. The CDR3 DNA sequence: TGTGCCAGCAGTTTCGACATTCAGCCCCAGCATTTT. Protein: CASSFDIQPQHF.

This clonotype was observed at least ten times. The rearrangement joins TRBV7-9 to TRBJ1-2; weak D call: TRBD1 (6 bases). Trimming removed 5 bases from V and 3 bases from J, with 16 bases in between. This CDR3 region has 15 residues. Per the germline V gene, CDR1 is SEHNR and CDR2 is FQNEAQ (reference sequence). For the CDR3, the DNA is TGTGCCAGCAGCCCCCCTCCGGGGGGCGACTATGGCTACACCTTC. Its translation is CASSPPPGGDYGYTF.

This clonotype was recorded at least ten times. This sequence joins TRBV7-8 and TRBJ1-4; D is unclear. The CDR3 totals 15 residues. Germline loops: CDR1 SGHVS, CDR2 FQNEAQ. Between the trimmed V and J ends, which lost 1 base and 5 bases, there was a span of 11 bases. CDR3 bases: TGTGCCAGCAGCTTAGAGCCGGGTATAAATGAAAAACTGTTTTTT. Its translation is CASSLEPGINEKLFF.

This clonotype was counted only a few times. The chain is built from TRBV28 and TRBJ2-1; 9 bases are a match to TRBD1. Germline CDR1 MDHEN, CDR2 SYDVKM. V shed 2 bases, J shed 5 bases, and the junction held 13 bases outside the gene matches. CDR3 length: 18 residues. The DNA of the CDR3 is TGTGCCAGCAGTTTAGTCCCGGACAGGGGATATGGGGACAATGAGCAGTTCTTC. Its protein product is CASSLVPDRGYGDNEQFF.

The rearrangement links TRBV7-2 to TRBJ2-3; no clear D gene. In germline, CDR1 is SGHTA, CDR2 FQGNSA. The CDR3 is 16 residues long. The ends were cut back, 1 base at V and 3 bases at J, with 14 bases in the middle. CDR3 DNA sequence: TGTGCCAGCAGCTTAGAATCTCTGCGGTTAACAGATACGCAGTATTTT. Translation gives CASSLESLRLTDTQYF.

This chain links TRBV20-1 with TRBJ1-2; possibly TRBD1 for D (6 bases). V lost 5 bases and J 4 bases, leaving 11 bases between the germline ends. Germline lookup yields CDR1 DFQATT and CDR2 SNEGSKA (reference sequence). This CDR3 has 12 residues. The CDR3 sequence is CSAPTGTYGYTF. CDR3 nucleotides: TGCAGTGCTCCCACAGGGACCTATGGCTACACCTTC.

This clonotype has a count of ten or more. V gene TRBV18 combines with J gene TRBJ2-4; D may be TRBD1 (5 bases). This CDR3 has 15 residues. CDR1 KGHSH and CDR2 LQKENI come from the germline V gene. The V end was cut by 3 bases, the J end by 0 bases, with 9 bases between. The CDR3 sequence: CASSPTALAKNIQYF. The CDR3 nucleotides are TGTGCCAGCTCACCGACAGCCTTAGCCAAAAACATTCAGTACTTC.

This clonotype was counted between two and nine times. V usage is TRBV9 and J usage is TRBJ2-6, with 10 bases matching TRBD1. V lost 0 bases, J lost 0 bases, and 3 bases stayed unmatched. Germline V lookup: CDR1 SGDLS, CDR2 YYNGEE. CDR3 size: 18 residues. CDR3 amino acids: CASSVGWTGGSGANVLTF. CDR3 DNA sequence: TGTGCCAGCAGCGTAGGTTGGACAGGGGGCTCTGGGGCCAACGTCCTGACTTTC.

At least ten counts were recorded for this clonotype. This chain joins TRBV7-9 and TRBJ1-4, with D possibly matching TRBD1 (5 bases). Trimming cost V 0 bases and J 3 bases, with 5 bases left between them. The CDR3 covers 14 residues. Germline CDR1 SEHNR, CDR2 FQNEAQ (reference sequence). DNA of the CDR3: TGTGCCAGCAGCTTAGCAGGGGCTAATGAAAAACTGTTTTTT. Protein: CASSLAGANEKLFF.

This clonotype was found a few times. The J gene is TRBJ1-3, the V gene TRBV4-3, with no clear D. The V gene lost 0 bases and the J gene lost 2 bases, with 8 bases spanning the gap. This CDR3 spans 15 amino acids. Germline CDR1 and CDR2: LGHNA and YSLEER. CDR3 in DNA: TGCGCCAGCAGCCAAGATTCGGGCACTGGAAACACCATATATTTT. Translation gives CASSQDSGTGNTIYF.

The rearrangement links TRBV5-6 to TRBJ2-7, with no clear D. V gave up 4 bases and J gave up 3 bases, with 11 bases separating them. The CDR3 length is 13 residues. Germline loops: CDR1 SGHDT, CDR2 YYEEEE. CDR3 residues: CASSPGPVYEQYF. The CDR3 DNA sequence: TGTGCCAGCAGCCCCGGTCCGGTCTACGAGCAGTACTTC.

This clonotype was seen a handful of times. V gene TRBV12-3 or TRBV12-4 combines with J gene TRBJ1-6; D unclear. V was trimmed by 5 bases and J by 4 bases, leaving 6 bases between them. This CDR3 is built from 13 residues. In nucleotides, the CDR3 is TGTGCCAGCAGTCCTGAGTATAATTCACCCCTCCACTTT. Translating it yields CASSPEYNSPLHF.

This clonotype has a count of ten or more. The chain joins TRBV27 to TRBJ2-3, with D hard to call. The ends were cut back, 5 bases at V and 6 bases at J, with 9 bases in the middle. The CDR3 is 12 residues long. The germline gives CDR1 MNHEY, CDR2 SMNVEV (reference sequence). The CDR3 nucleotides are TGTGCCAGCAGTGGAACTTTGGATACGCAGTATTTT. This sequence encodes CASSGTLDTQYF.

This clonotype was found a few times. The rearrangement links TRBV6-6 to TRBJ1-5; possibly TRBD1 for D (5 bases). Trimming shortened V by 7 bases and J by 0 bases, and 16 bases separated the two germline ends. Germline V gene data show CDR1 as MNHNY and CDR2 as SVGAGI (reference sequence). This CDR3 contains 16 residues. In DNA, the CDR3 is TGTGCCAGCATCTACGGGGCAGACAATAGCAATCAGCCCCAGCATTTT. Amino acids: CASIYGADNSNQPQHF.

The table lists this clonotype with a few counts. The rearrangement links TRBV10-3 to TRBJ2-1, with D unclear. Per the germline V gene, CDR1 is ENHRY and CDR2 is SYGVKD. This CDR3 has 12 amino acids. V was pared by 2 bases and J by 8 bases, with 7 bases between. CDR3 nucleotides: TGTGCCATCAGTGAGAACTCCCATGAGCAGTTCTTC. Protein: CAISENSHEQFF.